This T cell receptor beta chain was retrieved from a study of monozygotic twins with cystic fibrosis. This CDR3 contains 14 residues. V lost 4 bases and J lost 7, with 11 bases in between. Germline V lookup: CDR1 MNHNS, CDR2 SASEGT. Produced via immunoSEQ multiplex PCR; TCRdb's table is partial and in-frame only. In the table there are under 30,000 clones, less than 95% of which are singletons. The rearrangement uses TRBV6-1 and TRBJ1-6, with no clear D. The TCR was taken from a girl between 2 and 10 years old with cystic fibrosis. The sequenced material came from blood. The CDR3 protein is CASSGPVWNSPLHF. The CDR3 bases are TGTGCCAGCAGTGGACCTGTTTGGAATTCACCCCTCCACTTT.